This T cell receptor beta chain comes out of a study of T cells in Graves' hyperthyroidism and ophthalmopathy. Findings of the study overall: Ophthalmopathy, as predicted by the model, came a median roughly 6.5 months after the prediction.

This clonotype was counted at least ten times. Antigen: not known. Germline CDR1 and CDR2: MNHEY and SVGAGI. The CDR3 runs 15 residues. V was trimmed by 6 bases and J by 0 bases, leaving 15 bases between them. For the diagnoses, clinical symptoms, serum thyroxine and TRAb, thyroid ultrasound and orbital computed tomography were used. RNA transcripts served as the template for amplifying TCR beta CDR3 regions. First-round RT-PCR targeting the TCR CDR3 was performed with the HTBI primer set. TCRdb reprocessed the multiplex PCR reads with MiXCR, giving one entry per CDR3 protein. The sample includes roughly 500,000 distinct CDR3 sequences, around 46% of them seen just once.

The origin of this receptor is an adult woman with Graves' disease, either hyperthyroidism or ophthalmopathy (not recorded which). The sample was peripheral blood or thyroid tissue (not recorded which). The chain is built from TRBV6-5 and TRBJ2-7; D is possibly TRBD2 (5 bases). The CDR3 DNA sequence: TGTGCCAGCAGAATCGAGGGCAGGAGCTCCTACGAGCAGTACTTC. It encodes CASRIEGRSSYEQYF.